These 14 T cell receptor beta chains originate from one sample sequenced in a study of tumor and adjacent non-tumor tissue in lung cancer. No cell sorting was done before RNA was extracted from the tissue. More than 3 cm separated this lung sample from the edge of the tumor. A modified ARM-PCR protocol with three rounds of nested PCR amplified TCRbeta. Each CDR3 protein gets one entry after TCRdb re-called the multiplex PCR reads with MiXCR. The data show 100,000 or so distinct CDR3 sequences, roughly 60% seen once. The specimen was distant non-tumor lung tissue. Receptors originate from a man younger than 40 with non-small cell lung cancer.

To note about this clonotype: Germline is not matched at one junction end, which may reflect a read error. V is TRBV20-1 and J is TRBJ2-6; 10 nucleotides match TRBD1. Germline values: CDR1 DFQATT, CDR2 SNEGSKA (reference sequence). The CDR3 is 16 residues long. This CDR3 reads CSALTGGGSGASVPTF. The CDR3 nucleotides are TGCAGTGCCCTGACAGGGGGCGGCTCTGGGGCCAGCGTCCCGACTTTC.

This clonotype was detected a few times. The chain carries TRBV11-3 and TRBJ1-1; D remains ambiguous. CDR1 and CDR2 (germline): SGHNT, YENEEA. V lost 5 bases to trimming and J lost 4 bases, with 17 bases between them. The CDR3 is 15 residues long. CDR3 nucleotides: TGTGCCAGCAGCCCCTACTATACAGTGAGCACTGAAGCTTTCTTT. Its protein product is CASSPYYTVSTEAFF.

This clonotype is a singleton in its sample. This chain links TRBV6-5 with TRBJ1-5; maybe TRBD1 (6 bases). V shed 7 bases and J shed 5 bases, with 15 bases lying between them. Germline-derived CDR1 and CDR2 are MNHEY and SVGAGI. The length of the CDR3 is 14 residues. The CDR3 region is CASNRDGKDQPQHF. In nucleotides, the CDR3 is TGTGCCAGCAACAGGGATGGGAAGGATCAGCCCCAGCATTTT.

This clonotype appeared a few times. CDR3 nucleotide sequence: TGTGCCAGCAGTTACGTCCCCCCCGAAGCTTTCTTT. Protein: CASSYVPPEAFF. The J gene is TRBJ1-1, the V gene TRBV6-6; D is ambiguous. This CDR3 is built from 12 residues. Trimming shortened V by 2 bases and J by 8 bases, and 9 bases separated the two germline ends. Looked up from germline, CDR1 is MNHNY and CDR2 is SVGAGI (reference sequence).

In the case of this clonotype: This CDR3 fails to terminate in the conserved phenylalanine or tryptophan, so it likely reflects a read error. V and J are TRBV5-5 and TRBJ2-5; no definite D call. The CDR3 is made up of 13 amino acids. Germline-derived CDR1 and CDR2 are SGHKS and YYEKEE (reference sequence). Trimming removed 4 bases at V and 5 bases at J, with 12 bases between. CDR3 in DNA: TGTGCCAGCAGCCTGAAAGGATCGGAGACCCAGTACTTG. Its protein product is CASSLKGSETQYL.

A word on this clonotype: The junction departs from the called germline gene at one end, perhaps through a read error. The genes are TRBV7-9 and TRBJ2-6; a possible D gene is TRBD1 (5 bases). This CDR3 comprises 17 residues. Per germline, CDR1 SEHNR and CDR2 FQNEAQ (reference sequence). In DNA form, the CDR3 reads TGTGCCAGCAGCTTAACCCGTAGCAGCTCTGGGGCCAACGTCGTGACTTTC. It codes for CASSLTRSSSGANVVTF.

This chain links TRBV11-2 with TRBJ1-2, with D hard to call. Germline loops: CDR1 SGHAT, CDR2 FQNNGV. There are 11 residues in the CDR3. The V end lost 1 base, the J end lost 5 bases, and 2 bases lay between the germline ends. Written as DNA, the CDR3 is TGTGCCAGCAGCTTAGGATATGGCTACACCTTC. Protein sequence: CASSLGYGYTF. Looking up the rest from reference TRBV11-2 and TRBJ1-2 gives the full variable domain: EAGVAQSPRYKIIEKRQSVAFWCNPISGHATLYWYQQILGQGPKLLIQFQNNGVVDDSQLPKDRFSAERLKGVDSTLKIQPAKLEDSAVYLCASSLGYGYTFGSGTRLTVV.

For this clonotype: This may be a read error: a much more frequent sequence differs by one nucleotide. The chain has TRBV20-1 and TRBJ2-7; TRBD2 is a possible D gene (5 bases). The CDR3 is 16 residues long. Germline V gene sequence: CDR1 DFQATT, CDR2 SNEGSKA (reference sequence). CDR3 nucleotide sequence: TGCAGTACTAGACCCCCCCACATGGGAAGCTCCTACGAGCAGTACTTC. Translation gives CSTRPPHMGSSYEQYF.

The chain links TRBV12-3 or TRBV12-4 to TRBJ2-1, with 14 nucleotides matching TRBD2. The CDR3 loop spans 16 amino acids. The J segment lost 8 bases and the V segment lost 4 bases, leaving 7 bases of the junction unmatched. The CDR3: CASSSETSGGAHEQFF. The CDR3, as DNA: TGTGCCAGCAGTTCAGAGACTAGCGGGGGGGCGCATGAGCAGTTCTTC.

This clonotype occurred a few times. The chain has TRBV11-1 and TRBJ2-1; D may be TRBD2 (5 bases). Trimming removed 5 bases at V and 12 bases at J, with 23 bases between. CDR3 size: 15 residues. Germline CDR1 reads SGHAT; CDR2 reads FQDESV (reference sequence). The CDR3 is CASSVFLAGVDVQFF. Here the CDR3 DNA reads TGTGCCAGCAGCGTGTTCCTAGCAGGAGTCGATGTGCAGTTCTTC.

This clonotype was detected many times. J is TRBJ2-7 and V is TRBV6-5; 7 nucleotides line up with TRBD1. After removal of 2 bases from V and 2 bases from J, the junction contained 3 bases not matched to a gene. This CDR3 is built from 14 residues. Per the germline V gene, CDR1 is MNHEY and CDR2 is SVGAGI. The DNA for the CDR3 is TGTGCCAGCAGTTACAGGCAGGGGGCCTACGAGCAGTACTTC. Amino acid sequence: CASSYRQGAYEQYF.

The J gene is TRBJ2-5, the V gene TRBV19, with D tentatively TRBD1 (5 bases). The germline V and J ends were trimmed by 4 bases and 12 bases, with 24 bases remaining between them. CDR1 is LNHDA, CDR2 SQIVND, per germline (reference sequence). The CDR3 covers 15 residues. The DNA for the CDR3 is TGTGCCAGTAGTAGGAATGCAGGGCGAGATGGCCTTAAGTACTTC. It codes for CASSRNAGRDGLKYF.

As for this clonotype: A read error may be the cause here, since a much bigger clone is one base away. The rearrangement uses TRBV5-4 and TRBJ2-5, with 10 bases that match TRBD2. Germline CDR1 is SGHNT and CDR2 is YYREEE (reference sequence). V lost 0 bases and J lost 7; bases outside the gene matches: 9. The CDR3 has 16 amino acids. Here the CDR3 reads CASSLGSGGATVTQYF. The CDR3 coding sequence is TGTGCCAGCAGCTTGGGGAGCGGGGGGGCTACAGTGACCCAGTACTTC.

This chain uses TRBV11-2 with TRBJ2-2; TRBD2 matches at 11 bases. The CDR3 sequence is 20 residues long. V was pared by 1 base and J by 0 bases, with 10 bases of the junction left unmatched. Germline V lookup: CDR1 SGHAT, CDR2 FQNNGV. CDR3 bases: TGTGCCAGCAGCTTAGGACTAGCGGGGTCCTCACACGCGAACACCGGGGAGCTGTTTTTT. Residues: CASSLGLAGSSHANTGELFF.